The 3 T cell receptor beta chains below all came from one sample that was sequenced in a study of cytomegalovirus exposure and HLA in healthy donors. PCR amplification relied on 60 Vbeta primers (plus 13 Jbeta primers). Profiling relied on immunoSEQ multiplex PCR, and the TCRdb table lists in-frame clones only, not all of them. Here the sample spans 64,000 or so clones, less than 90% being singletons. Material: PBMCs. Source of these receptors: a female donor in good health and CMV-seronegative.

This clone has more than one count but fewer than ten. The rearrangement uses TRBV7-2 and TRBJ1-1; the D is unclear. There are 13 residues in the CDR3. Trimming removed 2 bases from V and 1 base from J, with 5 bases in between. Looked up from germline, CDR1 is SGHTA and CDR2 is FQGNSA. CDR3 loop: CASSLQRNTEAFF. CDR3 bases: TGTGCCAGCAGCTTACAGCGGAACACTGAAGCTTTCTTT.

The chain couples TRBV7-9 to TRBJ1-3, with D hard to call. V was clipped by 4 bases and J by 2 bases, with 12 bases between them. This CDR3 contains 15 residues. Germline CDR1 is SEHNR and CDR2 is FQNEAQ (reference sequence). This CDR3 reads CASSWSPTPGNTIYF. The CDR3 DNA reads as TGTGCCAGCAGCTGGAGCCCGACGCCTGGAAACACCATATATTTT.

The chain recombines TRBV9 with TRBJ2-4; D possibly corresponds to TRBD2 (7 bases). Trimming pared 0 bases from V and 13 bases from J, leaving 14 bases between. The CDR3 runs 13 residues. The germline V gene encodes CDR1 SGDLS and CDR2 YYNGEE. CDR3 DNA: TGTGCCAGCAGCGTAGGGGGGGGGACACCGCAGTACTTC. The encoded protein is CASSVGGGTPQYF.